These T cell receptor beta chains were read from a single sample in a study of early T cells in non-severe SARS-CoV-2 infection. TCRdb recomputed calls from the 5' RACE reads with MiXCR, one row per CDR3 protein. The sample consists of 69,000 or so distinct CDR3 sequences, about 10% of them appearing once. Material for sequencing was whole blood. The source is an adult who was a healthcare worker with PCR-confirmed SARS-CoV-2 infection or an uninfected control (not recorded which). Both conserved end residues are part of each CDR3. D genes are given only for firm matches. Size values are once, few and many counts, or a class for expanded clones, and some rows have none.

d_call j_call v_call clone_size cdr3_aa cdr3_nt
TRBD2 TRBJ2-7 TRBV6-6 many CASSASGGAYEQYF TGTGCCAGCAGTGCTAGCGGGGGGGCCTACGAGCAGTACTTC
. TRBJ2-7 TRBV10-3 few CAISGESEQYF TGTGCCATCAGTGGAGAAAGCGAGCAGTACTTC
. TRBJ2-1 TRBV29-1 few CSVATSLLGYNEQFF TGCAGCGTTGCCACGTCCCTCCTAGGATACAATGAGCAGTTCTTC
TRBD2 TRBJ2-3 TRBV5-1 . CASRAGLSTDTQYF TGCGCCAGCAGAGCGGGGCTTAGCACAGATACGCAGTATTTT
. TRBJ2-2 TRBV29-1 many CSARQSSTGELFF TGCAGCGCCCGACAATCCAGCACCGGGGAGCTGTTTTTT
TRBD2 TRBJ2-2 TRBV7-2 many CASSLRLAQTGELFF TGTGCCAGCAGCCTAAGACTAGCCCAAACGGGGGAGCTGTTTTTT
. TRBJ1-3 TRBV24-1 many CATMESGQGNTIYF TGTGCCACCATGGAGTCGGGACAAGGAAACACCATATATTTT
. TRBJ1-4 TRBV10-2 many CASSFNGANEKLFF TGCGCCAGCAGTTTTAACGGAGCGAATGAAAAACTGTTTTTT
. TRBJ2-7 TRBV6-6 . CASSPTGGNEQYF TGTGCCAGCAGCCCTACGGGGGGCAACGAGCAGTACTTC
. TRBJ2-4 TRBV2 many CASSDIGRALNIQYF TGTGCCAGCAGTGATATCGGACGAGCCCTAAACATTCAGTACTTC
. TRBJ2-7 TRBV5-8 few CASSYLGTAWGEQYF TGTGCCAGCAGCTACCTCGGTACGGCCTGGGGCGAGCAGTACTTC
. TRBJ1-3 TRBV7-3 few CASSLGPGNTIYF TGTGCCAGCAGCTTAGGCCCTGGAAACACCATATATTTT
. TRBJ2-7 TRBV20-1 many CSAPSTGRQEQYF TGCAGTGCTCCCTCGACAGGGAGGCAGGAGCAGTACTTC
. TRBJ1-1 TRBV5-4 many CASSSGMKTGTAEAFF TGTGCCAGCAGCTCCGGGATGAAGACCGGCACCGCTGAAGCTTTCTTT
. TRBJ2-2 TRBV10-1 few CASKDSFDTGELFF TGCGCCAGCAAGGACAGCTTCGACACCGGGGAGCTGTTTTTT
. TRBJ1-6 TRBV7-9 . CASSTEGRSSLHF TGTGCCAGCAGCACAGAGGGCCGTTCATCCCTCCACTTT
. TRBJ2-5 TRBV20-1 . CSALFGDNQETQYF TGCAGTGCCCTATTCGGGGACAACCAAGAGACCCAGTACTTC
. TRBJ2-1 TRBV29-1 . CSVETGGGLF TGCAGCGTTGAAACAGGGGGGGGTCTCTTC
TRBD1 TRBJ1-5 TRBV10-3 many CAISLQGIQPQHF TGTGCCATCAGCTTACAGGGGATTCAGCCCCAGCATTTT
. TRBJ1-1 TRBV2 many CASNLLQVGGTEAFF TGTGCCAGCAACCTCCTGCAAGTTGGGGGCACTGAAGCTTTCTTT
. TRBJ2-7 TRBV12-3/TRBV12-4 . CASSGSRTSQQYF TGTGCCAGCAGTGGATCTAGGACCTCCCAGCAGTACTTC
. TRBJ2-7 TRBV29-1 few CSVEIPGNYEQYF TGCAGCGTTGAAATCCCTGGGAATTACGAGCAGTACTTC
TRBD2 TRBJ2-1 TRBV4-1 many CASSQRTDASGAYNEQFF TGCGCCAGCAGCCAAAGGACCGACGCTAGCGGGGCTTACAATGAGCAGTTCTTC
. TRBJ2-7 TRBV9 many CASSVDPVATYEQYF TGTGCCAGCAGCGTAGATCCTGTAGCGACCTACGAGCAGTACTTC
. TRBJ1-5 TRBV18 . CASSPQPADRSNQPQHF TGTGCCAGCTCACCACAACCGGCGGACCGTAGCAATCAGCCCCAGCATTTT
. TRBJ2-3 TRBV5-1 many CASSLGGQRTDTQYF TGCGCCAGCAGCTTGGGGGGGCAACGCACAGATACGCAGTATTTT
. TRBJ2-5 TRBV29-1 many CSVEWGPQETQYF TGCAGCGTTGAGTGGGGACCCCAAGAGACCCAGTACTTC
TRBD2 TRBJ2-3 TRBV5-1 . CASSSGLASYF TGCGCCAGCAGCTCCGGACTAGCGTCGTATTTT
. TRBJ2-7 TRBV18 many CASSQDWTYEQYF TGTGCCAGCTCACAAGACTGGACCTACGAGCAGTACTTC
TRBD2 TRBJ2-1 TRBV19 . CASSIPGLAFNEQFF TGTGCCAGTAGTATCCCGGGACTAGCGTTCAATGAGCAGTTCTTC
TRBD1 TRBJ2-1 TRBV2 . CASSPTGAPSGEQFF TGTGCCAGCAGTCCTACAGGGGCCCCTTCAGGTGAGCAGTTCTTC
. TRBJ2-7 TRBV27 many CASSSPASYEQYF TGTGCCAGCAGTTCCCCGGCCAGCTACGAGCAGTACTTC
. TRBJ2-3 TRBV7-8 many CASSLGRSFSGTDTQYF TGTGCCAGCAGCTTAGGGAGGTCTTTCAGTGGCACAGATACGCAGTATTTT
. TRBJ1-2 TRBV6-1 many CASSEGPFNYGYTF TGTGCCAGCAGTGAAGGACCTTTTAACTATGGCTACACCTTC
TRBD2 TRBJ2-1 TRBV20-1 many CSALGLAAQYNEQFF TGCAGTGCCCTGGGACTAGCGGCTCAATACAATGAGCAGTTCTTC
TRBD1 TRBJ1-2 TRBV9 few CASSVDRGNGYTF TGTGCCAGCAGCGTTGACAGGGGTAATGGCTACACCTTC
TRBD2 TRBJ2-1 TRBV7-8 few CASSPAGTSAYNEQFF TGTGCCAGCAGCCCCGCTGGGACTAGCGCATACAATGAGCAGTTCTTC
. TRBJ2-3 TRBV12-5 . CASGLYGDTQYF TGTGCTAGTGGTTTGTACGGAGATACGCAGTATTTT
TRBD1 TRBJ1-1 TRBV15 many CATSSDRDRAAFF TGTGCCACCAGTAGCGACCGGGACAGGGCTGCTTTCTTT
TRBD2 TRBJ2-4 TRBV2 few CASSEATSGGDILAKNIQYF TGTGCCAGCAGTGAAGCAACTAGCGGGGGGGATATACTAGCCAAAAACATTCAGTACTTC
TRBD1 TRBJ1-1 TRBV6-2/TRBV6-3 many CASSYNIQGAEAFF TGTGCCAGCAGTTACAACATTCAGGGGGCTGAAGCTTTCTTT
TRBD1 TRBJ1-1 TRBV5-1 few CASSLDSGGAGNTEAFF TGCGCCAGCAGCTTGGATTCAGGGGGCGCGGGAAACACTGAAGCTTTCTTT
. TRBJ2-2 TRBV2 many CASVRTPNTGELFF TGTGCCAGCGTCCGGACTCCAAACACCGGGGAGCTGTTTTTT
. TRBJ2-7 TRBV20-1 few CSAGNGYEQYF TGCAGTGCCGGAAACGGTTACGAGCAGTACTTC
. TRBJ2-3 TRBV4-2 . CASRVVGGNTDTQYF TGTGCCAGCAGGGTCGTGGGCGGGAACACAGATACGCAGTATTTT
TRBD1 TRBJ2-1 TRBV5-5 . CASTNARQGGIGGPNNEQFF TGTGCCAGCACCAATGCGAGACAGGGGGGTATAGGCGGACCAAACAATGAGCAGTTCTTC
. TRBJ1-4 TRBV7-6 many CASSLGGGAYEKLFF TGTGCCAGCAGCTTAGGTGGGGGCGCTTATGAAAAACTGTTTTTT
. TRBJ2-1 TRBV7-2 . CASSQHNEQFF TGTGCCAGCAGCCAACATAATGAGCAGTTCTTC
. TRBJ1-1 TRBV7-3 . CASSLYPNTEAFF TGTGCCAGCAGCTTATACCCGAACACTGAAGCTTTCTTT
. TRBJ2-2 TRBV6-2/TRBV6-3 . CASSYEGGNTGELFF TGTGCCAGCAGTTATGAGGGAGGTAACACCGGGGAGCTGTTTTTT
. TRBJ2-7 TRBV29-1 . CSVEPTSNEQYF TGCAGCGTTGAACCCACTAGTAACGAGCAGTACTTC
TRBD1 TRBJ2-5 TRBV5-8 . CASRVTGNQETQYF TGTGCCAGCAGGGTGACAGGGAACCAAGAGACCCAGTACTTC
. TRBJ2-3 TRBV7-3 many CASSRLAEGDTQYF TGTGCCAGCAGCCGCTTGGCGGAGGGGGATACGCAGTATTTT
. TRBJ2-3 TRBV9 . CASSVAVSAADTQYF TGTGCCAGCAGCGTAGCAGTCTCGGCGGCAGATACGCAGTATTTT
. TRBJ2-7 TRBV7-2 . CASSLAGQVKEYF TGTGCCAGCAGCTTAGCGGGGCAGGTTAAGGAGTACTTC